This TCR beta chain was sequenced during a study of T cell responses to AZD1222 COVID-19 vaccine (TCRdb year 2021). Regarding the research as a whole: A total of around 240 trial participants underwent TCR sequencing, of whom under 220 had received two doses of AZD1222 and some 25 had received two doses of the MenACWY control vaccine. Trial participants were enrolled by age into 18-55, 56-69 and 70-plus year subgroups, with about 150, 28 and 57 TCR-sequenced participants respectively. The paper as a whole reports these results and caveats: A significant rise in spike-specific TCR breadth and depth was observed after two AZD1222 doses relative to day 0 and relative to MenACWY recipients. The vaccine-associated CD4 TCRs covered the entire spike protein, and the dominant responses fell in regions 160-218 and 743-854. Reportedly, close to half of the unique spike-specific TCRs recognized epitopes lying outside the regions that are mutated in the B.1.351 and B.1.1.7 variants. Only five to seven AZD1222 recipients were SARS-CoV-2 seropositive at baseline, limiting conclusions about previously exposed vaccinees. The 56-69-year group was small, and its depth increase did not reach significance, likely because of low power. Participants were mostly white British and included more females than males, and it was suggested by the authors that clonal diversity may have been underestimated. Because no day 14 peak-response samples were available, repertoires were characterized only after the peak T cell response.

The CDR3 regions of human TCRbeta chains were subjected to immunosequencing. Concerning the study's data processing: Repertoire TCRs were matched against a reference library of SARS-CoV-2-specific TCRs generated with the MIRA antigen-specificity platform. Breadth meant the fraction of unique TCRs that were SARS-CoV-2-associated, whereas depth meant the fraction of total T cells that were SARS-CoV-2-associated. Using the MIRA data, each spike-specific TCR was assigned both to the spike region to which the TCR was reactive and to a CD4 or CD8 class. Log10-transformed breadth and depth values were compared by one-way ANOVA with Sidak's multiple comparisons tests. TCRdb's version of the immuneACCESS table is confined to in-frame rearrangements and falls short of the full clone set. An unresolved V gene accounts for under half of the shortfall where checked; the remainder is of unknown origin. The D gene and trimming were derived from the DNA, and the V and J assignments and clone size from that table. This sample gives about 120,000 clones in total; around 89% of them show up just once. The ten largest clones take up about 7.4% of the sample.

Sample time point, as interpreted from the label and publication: about 28 days (+/-7) after the second vaccine dose. AZD1222 recipients whose second dose came at about 4 weeks and those whose second dose came at about 12 weeks were combined into one group, since spike-specific TCR depth and breadth did not differ between the two schedules. Vaccinee samples came from UK trials COV001 and COV002, including a single-blind randomized controlled phase 2/3 trial of AZD1222 (ChAdOx1 nCoV-19) in healthy adults. For TCRbeta chain sequencing, PBMC samples from trial participants were taken at day 0 and at day 28 after the second dose. This clone has a single count. The antigen this receptor binds is unknown. No clone much larger than this one lies a single base away; base qualities are absent. The sequencing used peripheral blood, collected 28 days after the second AZD1222 dose. This clonotype originated in an adult who received the AZD1222 COVID-19 vaccine.

The nucleotide sequence is TGCGCCAGCAGCCAAGAAATGATGGGCCCGGTCAATGAGCAGTTCTTC. This codes for CASSQEMMGPVNEQFF. The rearranged segments are TRBV4-1 and TRBJ2-1; the D gene remains uncertain. The trim is 0 bases for V and 6 bases for J, with a gap of 15 bases between the germline ends. Taken from cysteine to phenylalanine, the CDR3 has 16 residues. The CDR3 DNA has 48 bases and is translated from base 1. The germline V gene specifies MGHRA as CDR1 and YSYEKL as CDR2.